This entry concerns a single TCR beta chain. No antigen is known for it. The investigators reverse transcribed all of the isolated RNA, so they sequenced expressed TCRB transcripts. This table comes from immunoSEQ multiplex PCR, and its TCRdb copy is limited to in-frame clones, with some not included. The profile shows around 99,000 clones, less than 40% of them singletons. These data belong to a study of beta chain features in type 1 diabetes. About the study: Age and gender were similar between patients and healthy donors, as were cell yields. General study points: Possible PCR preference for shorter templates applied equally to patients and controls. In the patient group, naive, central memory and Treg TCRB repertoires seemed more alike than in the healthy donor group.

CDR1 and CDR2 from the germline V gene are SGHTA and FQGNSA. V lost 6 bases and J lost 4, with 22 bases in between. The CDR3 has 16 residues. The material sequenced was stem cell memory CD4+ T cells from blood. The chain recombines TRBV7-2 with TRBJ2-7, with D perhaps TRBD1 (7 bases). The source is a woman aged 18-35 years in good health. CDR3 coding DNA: TGTGCCAGCAGGGCCCACAGGGTGGCAGGGGGGTACGAGCAGTACTTC. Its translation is CASRAHRVAGGYEQYF.